What follows are 8 T cell receptor beta chains derived from one specimen sequenced in a study of cytomegalovirus exposure and HLA in healthy donors. The PCR contained 60 Vbeta and 13 Jbeta primers. Libraries were prepared by immunoSEQ multiplex PCR; TCRdb keeps only in-frame clonotypes and omits some of them. The sample has some 130,000 clones, around 78% seen once. The sample taken for sequencing was PBMCs. These receptors were collected from a woman under 40 in good health and CMV-seropositive.

The gene calls are TRBV30 and TRBJ1-4; TRBD1 might be the D (6 bases). Trimming took 1 base from V and 5 from J, leaving 14 bases between them. CDR3 length: 15 amino acids. Germline lookup yields CDR1 GTSNPN and CDR2 SVGIG (reference sequence). The CDR3 protein is CAWSDLEGVNEKLFF. The DNA of the CDR3 is TGTGCCTGGAGTGACCTCGAGGGGGTGAATGAAAAACTGTTTTTT.

CDR3 DNA sequence: TGCAGCGTCGCTGGGACTAGCGGGGGGTGGGAGACCCAGTACTTC. Residues: CSVAGTSGGWETQYF. V and J are TRBV29-1 and TRBJ2-5; 15 bases are shared with TRBD2. In germline, CDR1 is SQVTM, CDR2 ANQGSEA. The CDR3 extends over 15 amino acids. Losses at the gene ends were 6 bases for V and 5 bases for J; bases not matched to a gene: 7.

A note on this clone: A single base separates this from a much larger clone, so it may be a read error. This rearrangement joins TRBV11-1 to TRBJ1-2; 10 bases are shared with TRBD1. V shed 5 bases and J 6 bases; nucleotides not matched to a gene: 3. The CDR3 consists of 13 residues. Germline assignment: CDR1 SGHAT and CDR2 FQDESV (reference sequence). The CDR3 DNA reads TGTGCCAGCAGCCCGGGACAGGGGAATGGCTACACCTTC. Translating gives CASSPGQGNGYTF.

This rearrangement joins TRBV7-9 to TRBJ2-7, with a possible D match to TRBD2 (6 bases). The CDR3 has 15 amino acids. The V gene's germline CDR1 is SEHNR and CDR2 FQNEAQ (reference sequence). Trimming removed 4 bases from V and 3 bases from J, with 16 bases in between. The CDR3 protein is CASSSNPGLFYEQYF. The CDR3 coding sequence is TGTGCCAGCAGCTCGAACCCGGGACTGTTCTACGAGCAGTACTTC.

The chain joins TRBV7-9 to TRBJ2-5; 10 nucleotides agree with TRBD2. V lost 5 bases and J lost 5; bases outside the gene matches: 8. CDR1 is SEHNR, CDR2 FQNEAQ, per germline (reference sequence). The CDR3 totals 15 residues. The CDR3 sequence is CASSPKLAGEETQYF. In DNA, the CDR3 is TGTGCCAGCAGCCCCAAGCTAGCGGGGGAGGAGACCCAGTACTTC.

This clone appeared a single time. Within the sample, other DNA sequences also encode this same CDR3. The chain employs TRBV28 and TRBJ1-2; 8 bases fit TRBD1. The J segment lost 7 bases and the V segment lost 6 bases, leaving 4 bases of the junction unmatched. Germline lookup yields CDR1 MDHEN and CDR2 SYDVKM. The CDR3 extends over 12 amino acids. CDR3 sequence (DNA): TGTGCCAGCAGCCCCGACAGGGGTGGCTACACCTTC. It specifies CASSPDRGGYTF.

This clone appeared a few times. This rearrangement joins TRBV6-1 to TRBJ2-5; 7 bases agree with TRBD2. V shed 0 bases and J 5 bases; nucleotides not matched to a gene: 9. Germline loops: CDR1 MNHNS, CDR2 SASEGT. The CDR3 covers 16 residues. For the CDR3, the DNA is TGTGCCAGCAGTGAAGCGGGGTTGGGGGGGTTCGAGACCCAGTACTTC. Protein product: CASSEAGLGGFETQYF.

The genes are TRBV5-1 and TRBJ2-7; D is ambiguous. The germline gives CDR1 SGHRS, CDR2 YFSETQ. The CDR3 is 14 residues long. V lost 1 base to trimming and J lost 0 bases, with 8 bases between them. CDR3 in DNA: TGCGCCAGCAGCTTGACAGTTAGCTCCTACGAGCAGTACTTC. Protein product: CASSLTVSSYEQYF. The full variable domain, with the rest looked up from reference TRBV5-1 and TRBJ2-7, is KAGVTQTPRYLIKTRGQQVTLSCSPISGHRSVSWYQQTPGQGLQFLFEYFSETQRNKGNFPGRFSGRQFSNSRSEMNVSTLELGDSALYLCASSLTVSSYEQYFGPGTRLTVT.